Each of the 4 T cell receptor beta chains below was sequenced from the same sample in a study of cytomegalovirus exposure and HLA in healthy donors. Primers for the PCR totalled 60 Vbeta and 13 Jbeta. TCRdb keeps only in-frame clones here, not all; method: immunoSEQ multiplex PCR. The sample contains about 100,000 clones, about 68% of which appear only once. Sequenced input: PBMCs. The receptors shown here come from a man under 40 in good health and CMV-seropositive.

The V call is TRBV11-3, the J call TRBJ1-2; no clear D. Germline lookup yields CDR1 SGHNT and CDR2 YENEEA. The ends were cut back, 1 base at V and 5 bases at J, with 14 bases in the middle. CDR3 length equals 15 residues. CDR3 bases: TGTGCCAGCAGCTTAGCTACGGGATCGAGGTATGGCTACACCTTC. Translating it yields CASSLATGSRYGYTF.

This clone has only a few counts. The V gene is TRBV28, the J gene TRBJ1-2; 12 bases fit TRBD1. J was trimmed by 5 bases and V by 6 bases; bases with no gene match: 10. CDR3 length equals 16 residues. Germline lookup yields CDR1 MDHEN and CDR2 SYDVKM. In nucleotides, the CDR3 is TGTGCCAGCAGCCCACCCGGGACAGGGGGCTGGTATGGCTACACCTTC. Translated: CASSPPGTGGWYGYTF.

The chain carries TRBV19 and TRBJ2-2; 11 bases line up with TRBD2. The CDR3 extends over 16 amino acids. Germline loops: CDR1 LNHDA, CDR2 SQIVND (reference sequence). V gave up 5 bases and J gave up 5 bases; unmatched junction bases: 7. DNA for the CDR3: TGTGCCAGTAGTCCACTAGCGGGGGTAAGGACCGGGGAGCTGTTTTTT. Translating it yields CASSPLAGVRTGELFF.

The chain recombines TRBV10-3 with TRBJ2-3, with D unclear. V gave up 3 bases and J gave up 3 bases, with 4 bases separating them. This CDR3 is built from 12 residues. Germline-derived CDR1 and CDR2 are ENHRY and SYGVKD. The CDR3 region has the DNA TGTGCCATCAGTGAAACAACAGATACGCAGTATTTT. This sequence encodes CAISETTDTQYF.